This is a list of T cell receptor beta chains from one sample in a study of regulatory and conventional T cells in RAG deficiency. Profiling relied on immunoSEQ multiplex PCR, and the TCRdb table lists in-frame clones only, not all of them. Of about 30,000 clones listed, roughly 96% were seen once; the top ten hold about 0.35%. Another study also made use of these data, one on regulatory T cells.

Material for sequencing was CD25- CD4+ T cells sorted from blood. These receptors all stem from a human donor in good health. CDR3s include the opening cysteine and the closing phenylalanine or tryptophan. A D gene is named only where the DNA matches it firmly. Clone size appears in some rows only: once, few, many, or a class for an expanded clone.

size: once
D: .
V: TRBV5-6
J: TRBJ2-7
CDR3: CASSFLQGISYEQYF
DNA: TGTGCCAGCAGCTTTTTACAGGGAATCTCCTACGAGCAGTACTTC

size: .
D: .
V: TRBV6-1
J: TRBJ2-3
CDR3: CASTRDTQYF
DNA: TGTGCCAGCACGCGAGATACGCAGTATTTT

size: .
D: TRBD1
V: TRBV6-6
J: TRBJ1-2
CDR3: CASRPKQGAGGYTF
DNA: TGTGCCAGCAGACCTAAACAGGGGGCAGGCGGCTACACCTTC

size: .
D: TRBD1
V: TRBV7-9
J: TRBJ1-2
CDR3: CASSLDGRGQGYTF
DNA: TGTGCCAGCAGCTTAGACGGGAGGGGGCAAGGCTACACCTTC

size: .
D: TRBD2
V: TRBV7-9
J: TRBJ2-7
CDR3: CASSSSGTSGSYEQYF
DNA: TGTGCCAGCAGCTCGTCAGGGACTAGCGGGAGCTACGAGCAGTACTTC

size: .
D: TRBD1
V: TRBV6-5
J: TRBJ1-2
CDR3: CASRTGGGNYGYTF
DNA: TGTGCCAGCCGGACAGGGGGCGGCAACTATGGCTACACCTTC

size: .
D: .
V: TRBV6-5
J: TRBJ1-4
CDR3: CASSRAGARGKLFF
DNA: TGTGCCAGCAGCCGAGCGGGGGCCAGGGGAAAACTGTTTTTT

size: .
D: TRBD1
V: TRBV6-1
J: TRBJ2-7
CDR3: CASSKDRVSYEQYF
DNA: TGTGCCAGCAGTAAGGACAGGGTCTCCTACGAGCAGTACTTC

size: .
D: TRBD2
V: TRBV4-1
J: TRBJ2-1
CDR3: CASSFLGLAGSSYNEQFF
DNA: TGCGCCAGCAGCTTTCTGGGACTAGCGGGTAGCTCCTACAATGAGCAGTTCTTC

size: .
D: .
V: TRBV30
J: TRBJ2-7
CDR3: CAWSSKGGDRSYEQYF
DNA: TGTGCCTGGTCTTCTAAAGGGGGGGATCGGTCCTACGAGCAGTACTTC

size: .
D: TRBD1
V: TRBV15
J: TRBJ1-4
CDR3: CATSRADRGKEKLFF
DNA: TGTGCCACCAGCAGAGCGGACAGGGGGAAAGAAAAACTGTTTTTT

size: .
D: TRBD2
V: TRBV27
J: TRBJ2-6
CDR3: CASSLYRGVVLSANVLTF
DNA: TGTGCCAGCAGTTTATATCGGGGGGTCGTACTATCGGCCAACGTCCTGACTTTC

size: once
D: .
V: TRBV4-3
J: TRBJ1-1
CDR3: CASSQQENTEAFF
DNA: TGCGCCAGCAGCCAACAGGAGAACACTGAAGCTTTCTTT

size: .
D: .
V: TRBV18
J: TRBJ1-1
CDR3: CASSQSGLGGTEAFF
DNA: TGTGCCAGCTCACAATCGGGCCTGGGGGGCACTGAAGCTTTCTTT

size: .
D: TRBD1
V: TRBV19
J: TRBJ2-5
CDR3: CASSHRGFGTQYF
DNA: TGTGCCAGTAGTCACAGGGGTTTCGGGACCCAGTACTTC

size: .
D: .
V: TRBV18
J: TRBJ2-7
CDR3: CASSPSGARGRHEQYF
DNA: TGTGCCAGCTCACCCTCTGGAGCCAGGGGACGCCACGAGCAGTACTTC

size: once
D: .
V: TRBV6-5
J: TRBJ2-2
CDR3: CASSYSGPNTGELFF
DNA: TGTGCCAGCAGTTACTCGGGGCCCAACACCGGGGAGCTGTTTTTT

size: once
D: .
V: TRBV5-6
J: TRBJ1-6
CDR3: CASSSSSRILSPLHF
DNA: TGTGCCAGCAGCTCCTCAAGCAGGATTTTGTCACCCCTCCACTTT

size: .
D: TRBD1
V: TRBV6-4
J: TRBJ1-6
CDR3: CASSEFSTGGGGSPLHF
DNA: TGTGCCAGCAGCGAATTCTCGACAGGGGGCGGCGGTTCCCCCCTCCACTTT

size: .
D: TRBD1
V: TRBV7-9
J: TRBJ1-1
CDR3: CETGEEVATEAFF
DNA: TGTGAGACAGGGGAGGAAGTTGCCACTGAAGCTTTCTTT

size: .
D: .
V: TRBV7-9
J: TRBJ2-1
CDR3: CASSKPGVHEQFF
DNA: TGTGCCAGCAGCAAACCAGGGGTCCATGAGCAGTTCTTC

size: .
D: .
V: TRBV25-1
J: TRBJ2-7
CDR3: CASSESGLEQYF
DNA: TGTGCCAGCAGCGAGTCCGGACTTGAGCAGTACTTC

size: .
D: TRBD1
V: TRBV6-5
J: TRBJ1-2
CDR3: CASRQTGYGYTF
DNA: TGTGCCAGCAGGCAGACAGGGTATGGCTACACCTTC

size: .
D: .
V: TRBV4-3
J: TRBJ1-3
CDR3: CASSQDRDTGRNTIYF
DNA: TGCGCCAGCAGCCAAGACCGGGACACGGGTCGGAACACCATATATTTT

size: .
D: .
V: TRBV29-1
J: TRBJ2-5
CDR3: CSVELASPYKGETQYF
DNA: TGCAGCGTTGAATTAGCTAGCCCATATAAGGGAGAGACCCAGTACTTC

size: .
D: .
V: TRBV6-6
J: TRBJ1-5
CDR3: CASSYSGREGQPQHF
DNA: TGTGCCAGCAGTTACTCGGGCAGGGAGGGACAGCCCCAGCATTTT

size: once
D: .
V: TRBV6-5
J: TRBJ1-2
CDR3: CASSYGIANYGYTF
DNA: TGTGCCAGCAGTTACGGTATAGCTAACTATGGCTACACCTTC

size: .
D: .
V: TRBV25-1
J: TRBJ1-6
CDR3: CASSRGVRNSPLHF
DNA: TGTGCCAGCAGTCGGGGGGTACGAAATTCACCCCTCCACTTT

size: .
D: TRBD1
V: TRBV19
J: TRBJ2-7
CDR3: CASSIDDRPGPGQGYEQYF
DNA: TGTGCCAGTAGTATAGACGATCGGCCAGGACCGGGACAGGGATACGAGCAGTACTTC

size: .
D: .
V: TRBV7-9
J: TRBJ2-5
CDR3: CASSLHPTRYQETQYF
DNA: TGTGCCAGCAGCCTCCACCCTACCAGGTACCAAGAGACCCAGTACTTC

size: .
D: .
V: TRBV6-5
J: TRBJ2-1
CDR3: CASRKGRNNEQFF
DNA: TGTGCCAGCAGGAAAGGCAGGAACAATGAGCAGTTCTTC

size: .
D: .
V: TRBV30
J: TRBJ1-4
CDR3: CAWHITGKGATNEKLFF
DNA: TGTGCCTGGCATATTACAGGGAAGGGGGCAACTAATGAAAAACTGTTTTTT

size: .
D: TRBD1
V: TRBV2
J: TRBJ2-4
CDR3: CASSVGTDGVKNIQYF
DNA: TGTGCCAGCAGTGTTGGGACAGATGGTGTCAAAAACATTCAGTACTTC

size: .
D: .
V: TRBV7-2
J: TRBJ2-7
CDR3: CASSLRTTSLEQYF
DNA: TGTGCCAGCAGCCTCAGGACGACTAGTCTCGAGCAGTACTTC

size: .
D: TRBD2
V: TRBV7-2
J: TRBJ2-6
CDR3: CASSLGSAGGSSGANVLTF
DNA: TGTGCCAGCAGCTTAGGATCAGCGGGGGGCAGCTCTGGGGCCAACGTCCTGACTTTC

size: once
D: TRBD1
V: TRBV2
J: TRBJ2-1
CDR3: CAVVRRTGAYNEQFF
DNA: TGTGCCGTAGTAAGACGGACAGGGGCCTACAATGAGCAGTTCTTC

size: .
D: .
V: TRBV5-6
J: TRBJ1-5
CDR3: CASSKRLGLTQPQHF
DNA: TGTGCCAGCAGTAAAAGGCTCGGACTTACTCAGCCCCAGCATTTT

size: once
D: TRBD1
V: TRBV18
J: TRBJ1-4
CDR3: CASSPLPTGGDEKLFF
DNA: TGTGCCAGCTCACCTCTCCCGACAGGGGGGGATGAAAAACTGTTTTTT

size: .
D: .
V: TRBV5-1
J: TRBJ2-7
CDR3: CATRVGPRDYYEQYF
DNA: TGCGCCACCAGAGTCGGGCCTCGCGACTACTACGAGCAGTACTTC

size: .
D: TRBD1
V: TRBV5-1
J: TRBJ1-4
CDR3: CASSTTGGSEKLFF
DNA: TGCGCCAGCAGCACGACAGGGGGAAGTGAAAAACTGTTTTTT

size: .
D: .
V: TRBV18
J: TRBJ1-3
CDR3: CASSRGNTIYF
DNA: TGTGCCAGCTCCCGTGGAAACACCATATATTTT

size: once
D: .
V: TRBV2
J: TRBJ1-5
CDR3: CASSASYSNQPQHF
DNA: TGTGCCAGCAGTGCGTCCTATAGCAATCAGCCCCAGCATTTT

size: .
D: TRBD2
V: TRBV7-2
J: TRBJ2-7
CDR3: CASSLGWRGASHEQYF
DNA: TGTGCCAGCAGCTTAGGCTGGCGGGGGGCCTCCCACGAGCAGTACTTC

size: .
D: TRBD1
V: TRBV18
J: TRBJ1-1
CDR3: CASSPARGFTEAFF
DNA: TGTGCCAGCTCACCGGCCAGGGGGTTCACTGAAGCTTTCTTT

size: .
D: TRBD2
V: TRBV9
J: TRBJ2-1
CDR3: CASSVVPGGPGDEQFF
DNA: TGTGCCAGCAGCGTAGTCCCGGGAGGGCCTGGGGATGAGCAGTTCTTC

size: .
D: .
V: TRBV5-8
J: TRBJ2-3
CDR3: CASSAKGLADTQYF
DNA: TGTGCCAGCAGCGCAAAGGGGCTGGCAGATACGCAGTATTTT

size: .
D: TRBD2
V: TRBV2
J: TRBJ2-7
CDR3: CAPGGGPNYEQYF
DNA: TGTGCCCCCGGCGGGGGGCCCAACTACGAGCAGTACTTC

size: .
D: TRBD1
V: TRBV5-6
J: TRBJ1-4
CDR3: CASSYDRGSEKLFF
DNA: TGTGCCAGCAGCTACGACAGGGGGAGTGAAAAACTGTTTTTT

size: .
D: TRBD2
V: TRBV7-3
J: TRBJ2-7
CDR3: CASSLYFSGLANYEQYF
DNA: TGTGCCAGCAGCTTATACTTCTCGGGACTAGCTAACTACGAGCAGTACTTC

size: .
D: TRBD1
V: TRBV5-6
J: TRBJ1-1
CDR3: CASSLVQGYTEAFF
DNA: TGTGCCAGCAGCTTGGTACAGGGGTACACTGAAGCTTTCTTT

size: .
D: .
V: TRBV5-8
J: TRBJ2-3
CDR3: CASSLAAGTRTDTQYF
DNA: TGTGCCAGCAGCTTGGCCGCCGGGACTCGCACAGATACGCAGTATTTT

size: .
D: TRBD1
V: TRBV7-8
J: TRBJ1-2
CDR3: CASSIRDSSYYGYTF
DNA: TGTGCCAGCAGTATCAGGGACAGCTCTTACTATGGCTACACCTTC

size: .
D: .
V: TRBV5-1
J: TRBJ1-2
CDR3: CASSSTGGPIGYTF
DNA: TGCGCCAGCAGCTCCACGGGGGGCCCTATTGGCTACACCTTC

size: .
D: TRBD2
V: TRBV7-3
J: TRBJ2-5
CDR3: CASSSQLSVAGGETQYF
DNA: TGTGCCAGCAGCTCACAGCTTTCGGTAGCGGGAGGGGAGACCCAGTACTTC

size: .
D: TRBD2
V: TRBV7-2
J: TRBJ2-2
CDR3: CASSPGVGLAGPHTGELFF
DNA: TGTGCCAGCAGCCCCGGGGTTGGACTAGCGGGACCTCACACCGGGGAGCTGTTTTTT

size: .
D: .
V: TRBV4-3
J: TRBJ1-2
CDR3: CASSQDLAGPYGYTF
DNA: TGCGCCAGCAGCCAAGATCTGGCAGGCCCCTATGGCTACACCTTC

size: .
D: TRBD2
V: TRBV6-6
J: TRBJ2-1
CDR3: CASGTSGTNEQFF
DNA: TGTGCCAGCGGGACTAGCGGGACCAATGAGCAGTTCTTC

size: .
D: TRBD1
V: TRBV18
J: TRBJ1-5
CDR3: CASSPGTAHNQPQHF
DNA: TGTGCCAGCTCACCTGGGACAGCCCATAATCAGCCCCAGCATTTT

size: .
D: .
V: TRBV12-5
J: TRBJ1-4
CDR3: CASGSPSLGSEKLFF
DNA: TGTGCTAGTGGTTCTCCGTCTCTCGGGTCTGAAAAACTGTTTTTT